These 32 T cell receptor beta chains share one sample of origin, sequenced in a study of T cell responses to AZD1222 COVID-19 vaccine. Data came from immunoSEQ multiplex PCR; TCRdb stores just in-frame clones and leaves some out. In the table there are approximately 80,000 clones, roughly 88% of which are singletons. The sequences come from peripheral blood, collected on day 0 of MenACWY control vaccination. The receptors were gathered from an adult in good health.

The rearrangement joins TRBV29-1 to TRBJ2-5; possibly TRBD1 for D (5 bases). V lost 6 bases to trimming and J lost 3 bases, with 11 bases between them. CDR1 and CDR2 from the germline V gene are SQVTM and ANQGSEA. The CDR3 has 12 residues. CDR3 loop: CSVFDRKETQYF. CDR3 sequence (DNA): TGCAGCGTATTTGACAGAAAAGAGACCCAGTACTTC.

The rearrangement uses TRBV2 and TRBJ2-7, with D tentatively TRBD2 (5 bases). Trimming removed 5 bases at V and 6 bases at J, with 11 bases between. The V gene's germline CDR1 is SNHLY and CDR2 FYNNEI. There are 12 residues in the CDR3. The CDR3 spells CASSFSGIEQYF. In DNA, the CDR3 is TGTGCCAGCAGTTTTTCCGGGATCGAGCAGTACTTC.

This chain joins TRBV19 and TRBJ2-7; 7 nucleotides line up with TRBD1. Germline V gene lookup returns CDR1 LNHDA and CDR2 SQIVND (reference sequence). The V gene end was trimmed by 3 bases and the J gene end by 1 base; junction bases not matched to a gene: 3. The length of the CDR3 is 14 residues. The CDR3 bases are TGTGCCAGTAGTATCGGGACAGCATCCTACGAGCAGTACTTC. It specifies CASSIGTASYEQYF.

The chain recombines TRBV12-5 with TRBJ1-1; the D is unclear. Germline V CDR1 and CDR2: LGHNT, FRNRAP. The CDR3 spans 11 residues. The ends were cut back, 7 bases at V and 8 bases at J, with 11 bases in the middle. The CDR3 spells CASALATEAFF. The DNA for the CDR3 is TGTGCTAGTGCTCTCGCCACGGAAGCTTTCTTT.

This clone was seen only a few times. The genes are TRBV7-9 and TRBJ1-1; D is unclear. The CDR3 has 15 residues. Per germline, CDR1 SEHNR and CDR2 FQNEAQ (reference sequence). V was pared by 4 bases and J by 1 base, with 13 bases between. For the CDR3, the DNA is TGTGCCAGCAGCTCCGAACGGACTAGGAACACTGAAGCTTTCTTT. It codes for CASSSERTRNTEAFF.

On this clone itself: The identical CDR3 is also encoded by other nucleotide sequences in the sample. The CDR3 protein is CASSQDGTGNYGYTF. CDR3 DNA: TGTGCCAGCAGCCAAGACGGGACAGGTAACTATGGCTACACCTTC. The chain joins TRBV3-1 (or the pseudogene TRBV3-2) to TRBJ1-2; TRBD1 agrees at 8 bases. The junction had 1 base not matched to a gene; V was cut back by 0 bases and J by 1 base. The CDR3 has 15 residues. The germline V gene has CDR1 LGHDT and CDR2 YNNKEL (reference sequence).

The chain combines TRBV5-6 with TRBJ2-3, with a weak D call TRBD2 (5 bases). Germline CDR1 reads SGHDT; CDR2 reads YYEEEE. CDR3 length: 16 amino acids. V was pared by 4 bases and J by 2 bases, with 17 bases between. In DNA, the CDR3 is TGTGCCAGCAGCCCCCTGGACTCGTATTCCACAGATACGCAGTATTTT. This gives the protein CASSPLDSYSTDTQYF.

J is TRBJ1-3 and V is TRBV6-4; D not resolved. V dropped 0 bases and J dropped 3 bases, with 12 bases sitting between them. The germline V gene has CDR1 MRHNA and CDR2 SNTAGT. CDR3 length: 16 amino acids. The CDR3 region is CASSDSVCWGGNTIYF. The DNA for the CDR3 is TGTGCCAGCAGTGACTCGGTCTGTTGGGGTGGAAACACCATATATTTT.

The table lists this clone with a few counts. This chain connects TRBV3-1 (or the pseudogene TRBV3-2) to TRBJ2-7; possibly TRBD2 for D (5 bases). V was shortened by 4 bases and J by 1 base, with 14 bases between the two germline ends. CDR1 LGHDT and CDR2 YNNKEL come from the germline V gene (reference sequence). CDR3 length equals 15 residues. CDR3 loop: CASSRAADWSYEQYF. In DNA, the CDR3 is TGTGCCAGCAGCCGCGCAGCGGACTGGTCCTACGAGCAGTACTTC.

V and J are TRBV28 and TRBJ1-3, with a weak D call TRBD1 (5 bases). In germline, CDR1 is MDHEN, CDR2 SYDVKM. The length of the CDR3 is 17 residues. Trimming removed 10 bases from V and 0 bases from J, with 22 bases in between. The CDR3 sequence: CATLNSRQKISGNTIYF. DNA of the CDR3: TGTGCCACCCTCAATTCCCGACAGAAGATCTCTGGAAACACCATATATTTT.

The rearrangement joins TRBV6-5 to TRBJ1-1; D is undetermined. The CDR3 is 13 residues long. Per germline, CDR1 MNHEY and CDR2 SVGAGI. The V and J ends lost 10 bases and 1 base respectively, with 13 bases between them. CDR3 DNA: TGTGCCACCAGAACTCAGGCGAACACTGAAGCTTTCTTT. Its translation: CATRTQANTEAFF.

The CDR3 DNA is TGTGCCAGCAGCTTATCGGGACAGATGAACACTGAAGCTTTCTTT. This codes for CASSLSGQMNTEAFF. This chain connects TRBV7-3 to TRBJ1-1; 7 bases line up with TRBD1. V was clipped by 2 bases and J by 0 bases; unmatched bases: 3. The V gene's germline CDR1 is SGHTA and CDR2 FQGTGA. The CDR3 has 15 amino acids.

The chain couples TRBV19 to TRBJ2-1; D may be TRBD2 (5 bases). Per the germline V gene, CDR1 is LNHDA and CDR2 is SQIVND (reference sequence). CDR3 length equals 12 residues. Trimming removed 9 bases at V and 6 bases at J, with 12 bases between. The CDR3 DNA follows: TGTGCCAGCTCACTGGGGAGCAATGAGCAGTTCTTC. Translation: CASSLGSNEQFF.

The CDR3 protein is CASTLIIGTGTTEAFF. The CDR3, as DNA: TGTGCCAGTACCTTAATAATCGGGACAGGGACCACTGAAGCTTTCTTT. This chain connects TRBV19 to TRBJ1-1; 9 bases are shared with TRBD1. This CDR3 region has 16 residues. Germline trimming cut 7 bases from V and 4 bases from J; bases unmatched to any gene: 13. From germline, CDR1 is LNHDA and CDR2 SQIVND (reference sequence).

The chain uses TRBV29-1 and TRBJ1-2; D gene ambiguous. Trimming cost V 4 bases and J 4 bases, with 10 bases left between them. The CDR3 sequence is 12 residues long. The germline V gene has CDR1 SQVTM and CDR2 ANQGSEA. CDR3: CSVAGSSYGYTF. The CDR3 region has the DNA TGCAGCGTTGCCGGCAGTTCCTATGGCTACACCTTC.

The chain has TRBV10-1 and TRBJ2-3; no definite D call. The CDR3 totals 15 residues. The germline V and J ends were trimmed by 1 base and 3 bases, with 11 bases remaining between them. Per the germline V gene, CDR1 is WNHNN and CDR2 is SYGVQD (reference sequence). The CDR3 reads CASSEWSRRTDTQYF. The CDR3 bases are TGCGCCAGCAGTGAGTGGAGTCGTAGGACAGATACGCAGTATTTT.

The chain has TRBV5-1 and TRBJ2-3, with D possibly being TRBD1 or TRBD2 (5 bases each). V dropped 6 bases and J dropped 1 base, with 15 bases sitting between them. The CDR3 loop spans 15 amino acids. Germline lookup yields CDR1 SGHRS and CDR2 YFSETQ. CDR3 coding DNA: TGCGCCAGCAACCTGAGGGGAAGGGGCACAGATACGCAGTATTTT. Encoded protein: CASNLRGRGTDTQYF.

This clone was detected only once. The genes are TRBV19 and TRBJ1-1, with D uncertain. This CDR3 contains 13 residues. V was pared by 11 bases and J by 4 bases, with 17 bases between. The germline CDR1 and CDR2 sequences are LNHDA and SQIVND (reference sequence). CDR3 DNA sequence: TGTGCCTCCCAACCCCGGGTGGGCACTGAAGCTTTCTTT. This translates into CASQPRVGTEAFF.

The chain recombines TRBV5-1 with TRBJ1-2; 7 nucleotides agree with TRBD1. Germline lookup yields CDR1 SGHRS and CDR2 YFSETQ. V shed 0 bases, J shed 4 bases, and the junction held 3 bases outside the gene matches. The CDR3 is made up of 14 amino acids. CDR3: CASSLGGQLYGYTF. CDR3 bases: TGCGCCAGCAGCTTGGGGGGACAGCTCTATGGCTACACCTTC.

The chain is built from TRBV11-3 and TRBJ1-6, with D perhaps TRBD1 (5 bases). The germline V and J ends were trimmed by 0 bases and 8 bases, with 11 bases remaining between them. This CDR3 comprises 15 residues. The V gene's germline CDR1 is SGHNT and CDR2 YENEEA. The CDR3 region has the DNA TGTGCCAGCAGCTTAGAATCAGGGTACGATTCACCCCTCCACTTT. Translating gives CASSLESGYDSPLHF.

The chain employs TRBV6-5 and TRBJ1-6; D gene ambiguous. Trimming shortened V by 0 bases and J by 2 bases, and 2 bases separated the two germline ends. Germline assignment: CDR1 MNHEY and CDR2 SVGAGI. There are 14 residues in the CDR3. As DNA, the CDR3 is TGTGCCAGCAGTTACTCTCCCTATAATTCACCCCTCCACTTT. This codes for CASSYSPYNSPLHF.

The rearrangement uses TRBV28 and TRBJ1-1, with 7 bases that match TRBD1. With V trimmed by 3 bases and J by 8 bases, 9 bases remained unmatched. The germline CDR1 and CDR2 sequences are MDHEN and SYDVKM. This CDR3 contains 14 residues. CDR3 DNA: TGTGCCAGCAGTTTCTCCGGGACAGTTGACGAAGCTTTCTTT. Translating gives CASSFSGTVDEAFF.

The CDR3 DNA reads as TGTGCCAGCAGTTATACGGCCAACTATGGCTACACCTTC. Translation: CASSYTANYGYTF. The chain has TRBV12-3 or TRBV12-4 and TRBJ1-2; D is unclear. The V and J ends lost 4 bases and 2 bases respectively, with 8 bases between them. The CDR3 extends over 13 amino acids.

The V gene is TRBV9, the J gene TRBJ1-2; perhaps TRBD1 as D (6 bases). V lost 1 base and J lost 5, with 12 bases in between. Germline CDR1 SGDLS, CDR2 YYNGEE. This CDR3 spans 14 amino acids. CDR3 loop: CASSVSLGGYGYTF. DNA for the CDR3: TGTGCCAGCAGCGTATCGCTAGGGGGGTATGGCTACACCTTC.

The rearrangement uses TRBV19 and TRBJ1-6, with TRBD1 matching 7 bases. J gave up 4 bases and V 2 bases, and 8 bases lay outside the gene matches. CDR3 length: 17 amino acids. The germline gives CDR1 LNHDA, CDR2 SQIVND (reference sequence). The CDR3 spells CASSISGDSFYNSPLHF. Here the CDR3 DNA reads TGTGCCAGTAGTATAAGCGGGGACAGTTTTTATAATTCACCCCTCCACTTT. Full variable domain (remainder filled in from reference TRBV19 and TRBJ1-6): DGGITQSPKYLFRKEGQNVTLSCEQNLNHDAMYWYRQDPGQGLRLIYYSQIVNDFQKGDIAEGYSVSREKKESFPLTVTSAQKNPTAFYLCASSISGDSFYNSPLHFGNGTRLTVT.

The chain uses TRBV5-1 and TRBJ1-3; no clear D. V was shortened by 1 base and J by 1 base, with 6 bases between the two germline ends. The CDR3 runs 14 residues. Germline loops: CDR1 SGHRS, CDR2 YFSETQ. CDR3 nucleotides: TGCGCCAGCAGCTTGTCGGGTTCTGGAAACACCATATATTTT. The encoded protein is CASSLSGSGNTIYF.

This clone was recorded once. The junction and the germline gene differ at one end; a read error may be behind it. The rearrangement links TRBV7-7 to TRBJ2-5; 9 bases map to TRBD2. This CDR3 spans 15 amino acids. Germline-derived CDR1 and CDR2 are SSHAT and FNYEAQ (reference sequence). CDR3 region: CASSRIAGAGETQYF. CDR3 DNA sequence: TGTGCTAGCAGCCGAATAGCGGGGGCAGGAGAGACCCAGTACTTC.

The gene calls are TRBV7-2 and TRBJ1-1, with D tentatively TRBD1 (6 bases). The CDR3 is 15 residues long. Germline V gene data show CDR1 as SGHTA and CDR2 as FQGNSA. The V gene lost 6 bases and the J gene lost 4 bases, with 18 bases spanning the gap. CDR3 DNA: TGTGCCAGCAGTTTTTTTCAGGGGAGTAGCACTGAAGCTTTCTTT. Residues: CASSFFQGSSTEAFF.

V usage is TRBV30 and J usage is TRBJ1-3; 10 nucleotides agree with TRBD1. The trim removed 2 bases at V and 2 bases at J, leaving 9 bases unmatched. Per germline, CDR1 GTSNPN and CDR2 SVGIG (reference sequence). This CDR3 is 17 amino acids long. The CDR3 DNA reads TGTGCCTGGAGTCCTCCCTCCGGGACAGGGGCTGGAAACACCATATATTTT. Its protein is CAWSPPSGTGAGNTIYF.

CDR3 DNA sequence: TGTGCCAGCAGCCAAGGGACAGGGACTGGAAACACCATATATTTT. It specifies CASSQGTGTGNTIYF. This chain joins TRBV3-1 (or the pseudogene TRBV3-2) and TRBJ1-3; 8 bases fit TRBD1. The V gene's germline CDR1 is LGHDT and CDR2 YNNKEL (reference sequence). CDR3 size: 15 residues. The J segment lost 2 bases and the V segment lost 1 base, leaving 1 base of the junction unmatched.

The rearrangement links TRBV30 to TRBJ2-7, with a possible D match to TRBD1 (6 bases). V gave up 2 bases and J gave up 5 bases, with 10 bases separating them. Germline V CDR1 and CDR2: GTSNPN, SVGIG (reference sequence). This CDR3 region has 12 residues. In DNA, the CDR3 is TGTGCCTGGAGTCCCAGGGGCCACGAGCAGTACTTC. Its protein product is CAWSPRGHEQYF.

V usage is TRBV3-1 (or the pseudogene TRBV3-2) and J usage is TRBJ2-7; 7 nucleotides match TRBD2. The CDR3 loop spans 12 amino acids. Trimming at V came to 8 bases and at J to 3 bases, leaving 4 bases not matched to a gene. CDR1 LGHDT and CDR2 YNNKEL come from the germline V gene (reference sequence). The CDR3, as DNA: TGTGCCAGCGCGTCGGGGGGCTACGAGCAGTACTTC. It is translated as CASASGGYEQYF.